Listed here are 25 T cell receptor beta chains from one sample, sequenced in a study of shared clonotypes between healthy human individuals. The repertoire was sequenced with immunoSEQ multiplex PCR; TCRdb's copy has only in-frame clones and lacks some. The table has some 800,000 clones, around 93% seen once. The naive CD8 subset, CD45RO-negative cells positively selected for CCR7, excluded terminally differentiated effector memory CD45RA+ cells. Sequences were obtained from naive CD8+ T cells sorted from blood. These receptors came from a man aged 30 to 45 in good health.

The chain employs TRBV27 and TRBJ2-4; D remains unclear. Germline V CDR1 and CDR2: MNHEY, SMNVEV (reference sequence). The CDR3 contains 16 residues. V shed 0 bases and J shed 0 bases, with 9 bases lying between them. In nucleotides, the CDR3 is TGTGCCAGCAGTTTATCACCAGCCCTAGCCAAAAACATTCAGTACTTC. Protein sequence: CASSLSPALAKNIQYF.

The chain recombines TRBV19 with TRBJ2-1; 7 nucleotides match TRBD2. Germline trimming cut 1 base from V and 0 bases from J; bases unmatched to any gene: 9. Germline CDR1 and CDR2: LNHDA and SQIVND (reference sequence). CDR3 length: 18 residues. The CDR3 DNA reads TGTGCCAGTAGTATAGCGGGAGGAACCCTTAGCTCCTACAATGAGCAGTTCTTC. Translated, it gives CASSIAGGTLSSYNEQFF.

The chain's CDR3 is CAWGTGLNQPQHF. The CDR3 DNA is TGTGCCTGGGGGACAGGACTTAATCAGCCCCAGCATTTT. The chain uses TRBV30 and TRBJ1-5, with 8 bases identical to TRBD1. CDR3 size: 13 residues. The V gene's germline CDR1 is GTSNPN and CDR2 SVGIG (reference sequence). Losses at the gene ends were 5 bases for V and 4 bases for J; bases not matched to a gene: 4.

The CDR3 bases are TGTGCCAGCAGCTCCCGGGACAGGGGTTTGGATGAGCAGTTCTTC. Its protein product is CASSSRDRGLDEQFF. The genes are TRBV7-9 and TRBJ2-1, with 10 bases aligning to TRBD1. J gave up 8 bases and V 4 bases, and 8 bases lay outside the gene matches. The CDR3 totals 15 residues. Germline V gene sequence: CDR1 SEHNR, CDR2 FQNEAQ (reference sequence).

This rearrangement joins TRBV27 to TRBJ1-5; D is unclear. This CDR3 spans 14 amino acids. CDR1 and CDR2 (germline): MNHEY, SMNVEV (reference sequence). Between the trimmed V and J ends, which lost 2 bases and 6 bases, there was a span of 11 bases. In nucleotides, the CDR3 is TGTGCCAGCAGTTTAGCGGTTTACGGTCAGCCCCAGCATTTT. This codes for CASSLAVYGQPQHF.

CDR3 protein: CASSLLGGPAGELFF. CDR3 coding DNA: TGTGCCAGCAGTTTACTGGGAGGGCCCGCGGGGGAGCTGTTTTTT. V gene TRBV27 combines with J gene TRBJ2-2; 7 bases align to TRBD2. Germline CDR1 and CDR2: MNHEY and SMNVEV (reference sequence). The CDR3 totals 15 residues. With 2 bases clipped from V and 8 bases from J, the junction kept 8 bases outside the gene matches.

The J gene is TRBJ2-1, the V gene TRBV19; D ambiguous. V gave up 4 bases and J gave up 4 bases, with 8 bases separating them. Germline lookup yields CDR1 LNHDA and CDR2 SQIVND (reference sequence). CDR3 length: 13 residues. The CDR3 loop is CASSKREYNEQFF. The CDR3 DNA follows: TGTGCCAGTAGTAAACGTGAATACAATGAGCAGTTCTTC.

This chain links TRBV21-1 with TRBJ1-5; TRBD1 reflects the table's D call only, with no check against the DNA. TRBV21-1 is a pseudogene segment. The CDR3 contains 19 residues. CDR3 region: CASSSAPEGTGDSNQPQHF. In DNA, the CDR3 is TGTGCCAGCAGCAGCGCCCCAGAAGGGACAGGAGATAGCAATCAGCCCCAGCATTTT.

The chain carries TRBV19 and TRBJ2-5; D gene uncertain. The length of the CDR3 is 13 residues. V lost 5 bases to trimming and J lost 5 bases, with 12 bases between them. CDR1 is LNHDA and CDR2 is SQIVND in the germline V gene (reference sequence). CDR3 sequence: CASSSSTIETQYF. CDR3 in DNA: TGTGCCAGTAGTTCGAGTACCATCGAGACCCAGTACTTC.

DNA of the CDR3: TGTGCCAGCGGGTACGGGACAGGGAACGAAAAACTGTTTTTT. Translating gives CASGYGTGNEKLFF. The V and J genes are TRBV27 and TRBJ1-4; 9 nucleotides align to TRBD1. Germline V gives CDR1 MNHEY, CDR2 SMNVEV (reference sequence). The CDR3 covers 14 residues. The junction had 9 bases not matched to a gene; V was cut back by 8 bases and J by 8 bases.

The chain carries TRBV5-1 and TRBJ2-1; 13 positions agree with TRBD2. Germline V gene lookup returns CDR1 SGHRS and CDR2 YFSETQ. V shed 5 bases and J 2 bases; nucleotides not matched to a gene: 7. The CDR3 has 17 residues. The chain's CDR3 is CASRPGTSGTAYNEQFF. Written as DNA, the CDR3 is TGCGCCAGCAGACCCGGGACTAGCGGGACGGCCTACAATGAGCAGTTCTTC.

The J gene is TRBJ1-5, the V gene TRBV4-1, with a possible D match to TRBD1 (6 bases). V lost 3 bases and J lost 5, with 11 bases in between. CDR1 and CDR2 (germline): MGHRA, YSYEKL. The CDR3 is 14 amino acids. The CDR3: CASSQEQGDQPQHF. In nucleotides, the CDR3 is TGCGCCAGCAGCCAGGAACAGGGAGATCAGCCCCAGCATTTT.

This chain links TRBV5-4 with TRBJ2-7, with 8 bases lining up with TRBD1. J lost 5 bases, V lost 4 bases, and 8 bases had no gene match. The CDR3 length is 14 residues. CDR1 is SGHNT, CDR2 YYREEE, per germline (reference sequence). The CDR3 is CASSPRTGHHEQYF. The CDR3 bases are TGTGCCAGCAGCCCAAGGACAGGGCACCACGAGCAGTACTTC.

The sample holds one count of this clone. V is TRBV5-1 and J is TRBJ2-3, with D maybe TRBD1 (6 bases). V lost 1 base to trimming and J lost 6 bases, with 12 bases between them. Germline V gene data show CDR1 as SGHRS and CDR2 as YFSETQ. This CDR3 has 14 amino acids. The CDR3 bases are TGCGCCAGCAGCTTGTACAGGGTAGGGGATACGCAGTATTTT. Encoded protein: CASSLYRVGDTQYF.

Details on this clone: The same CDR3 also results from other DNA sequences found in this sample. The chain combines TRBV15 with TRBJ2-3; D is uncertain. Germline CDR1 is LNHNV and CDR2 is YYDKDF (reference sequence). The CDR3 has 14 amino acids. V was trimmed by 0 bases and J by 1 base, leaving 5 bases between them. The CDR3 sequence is CATSRDRGTDTQYF. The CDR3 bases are TGTGCCACCAGCAGAGATCGGGGCACAGATACGCAGTATTTT.

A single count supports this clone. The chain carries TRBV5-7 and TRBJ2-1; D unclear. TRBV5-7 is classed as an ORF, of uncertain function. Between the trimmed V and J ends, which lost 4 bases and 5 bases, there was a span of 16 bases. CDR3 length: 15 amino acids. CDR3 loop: CASSPFPTGHNEQFF. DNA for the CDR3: TGTGCCAGCAGCCCCTTCCCAACTGGGCACAATGAGCAGTTCTTC.

In DNA, the CDR3 is TGTGCCAGCAGTCAAATTCTGACGTACGAGCAGTACTTC. Amino acids: CASSQILTYEQYF. The J gene is TRBJ2-7, the V gene TRBV7-2; D unresolved. CDR1 and CDR2 (germline): SGHTA, FQGNSA. V lost 6 bases to trimming and J lost 4 bases, with 13 bases between them. The CDR3 totals 13 residues.

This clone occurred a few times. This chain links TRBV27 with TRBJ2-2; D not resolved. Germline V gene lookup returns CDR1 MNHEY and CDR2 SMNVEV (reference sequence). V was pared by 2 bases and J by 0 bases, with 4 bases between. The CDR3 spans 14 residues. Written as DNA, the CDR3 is TGTGCCAGCAGTTTAGACACGAACACCGGGGAGCTGTTTTTT. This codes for CASSLDTNTGELFF.

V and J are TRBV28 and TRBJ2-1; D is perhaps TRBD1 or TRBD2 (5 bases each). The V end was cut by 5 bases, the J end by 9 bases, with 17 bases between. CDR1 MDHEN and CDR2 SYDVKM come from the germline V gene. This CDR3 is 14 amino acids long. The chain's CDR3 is CASSTRVGESEQFF. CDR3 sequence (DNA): TGTGCCAGCAGTACCAGGGTGGGGGAAAGTGAGCAGTTCTTC.

The CDR3 nucleotides are TGTGCCTGGAGTGGGGCGGTACTCCGGGGAACGAACACCGGGGAGCTGTTTTTT. Protein: CAWSGAVLRGTNTGELFF. The rearrangement links TRBV30 to TRBJ2-2, with D perhaps TRBD2 (5 bases). V lost 1 base to trimming and J lost 0 bases, with 18 bases between them. There are 18 residues in the CDR3. Germline V CDR1 and CDR2: GTSNPN, SVGIG (reference sequence). Using reference TRBV30 and TRBJ2-2 for the parts outside the CDR3, the full variable domain is SQTIHQWPATLVQPVGSPLSLECTVEGTSNPNLYWYRQAAGRGLQLLFYSVGIGQISSEVPQNLSASRPQDRQFILSSKKLLLSDSGFYLCAWSGAVLRGTNTGELFFGEGSRLTVL.

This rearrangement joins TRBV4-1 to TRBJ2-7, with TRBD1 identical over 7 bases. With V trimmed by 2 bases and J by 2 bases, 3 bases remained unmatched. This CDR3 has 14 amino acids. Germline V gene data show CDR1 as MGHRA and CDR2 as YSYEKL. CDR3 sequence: CASSQTGEAYEQYF. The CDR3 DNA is TGCGCCAGCAGCCAAACAGGGGAAGCCTACGAGCAGTACTTC.

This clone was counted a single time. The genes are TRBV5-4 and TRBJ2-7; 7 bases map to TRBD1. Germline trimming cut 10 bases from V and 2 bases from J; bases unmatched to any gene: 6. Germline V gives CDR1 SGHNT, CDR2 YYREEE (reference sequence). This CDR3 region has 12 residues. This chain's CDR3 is CAVGTDTYEQYF. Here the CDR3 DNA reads TGTGCCGTCGGGACAGATACCTACGAGCAGTACTTC. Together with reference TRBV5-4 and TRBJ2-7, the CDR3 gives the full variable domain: ETGVTQSPTHLIKTRGQQVTLRCSSQSGHNTVSWYQQALGQGPQFIFQYYREEENGRGNFPPRFSGLQFPNYSSELNVNALELDDSALYLCAVGTDTYEQYFGPGTRLTVT.

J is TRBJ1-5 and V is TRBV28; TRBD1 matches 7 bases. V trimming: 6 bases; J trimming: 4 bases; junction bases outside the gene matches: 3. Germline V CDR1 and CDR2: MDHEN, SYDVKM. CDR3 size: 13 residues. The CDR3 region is CASSVQGNQPQHF. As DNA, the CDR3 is TGTGCCAGCAGCGTACAGGGGAATCAGCCCCAGCATTTT.

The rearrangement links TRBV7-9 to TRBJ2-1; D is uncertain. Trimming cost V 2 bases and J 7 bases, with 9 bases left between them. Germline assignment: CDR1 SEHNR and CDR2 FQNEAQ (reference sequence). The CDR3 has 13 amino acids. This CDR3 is CASSLNPKNEQFF. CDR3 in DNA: TGTGCCAGCAGCTTAAATCCCAAAAATGAGCAGTTCTTC. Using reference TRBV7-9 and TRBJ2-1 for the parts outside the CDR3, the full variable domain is DTGVSQNPRHKITKRGQNVTFRCDPISEHNRLYWYRQTLGQGPEFLTYFQNEAQLEKSRLLSDRFSAERPKGSFSTLEIQRTEQGDSAMYLCASSLNPKNEQFFGPGTRLTVL.

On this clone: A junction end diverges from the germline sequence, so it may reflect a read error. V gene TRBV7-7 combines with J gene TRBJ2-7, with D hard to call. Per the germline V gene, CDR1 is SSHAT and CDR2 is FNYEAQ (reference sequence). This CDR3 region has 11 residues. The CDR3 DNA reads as TGTGCTAGCAGCCCCGGGTACGAGCAGTACTTC. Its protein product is CASSPGYEQYF.